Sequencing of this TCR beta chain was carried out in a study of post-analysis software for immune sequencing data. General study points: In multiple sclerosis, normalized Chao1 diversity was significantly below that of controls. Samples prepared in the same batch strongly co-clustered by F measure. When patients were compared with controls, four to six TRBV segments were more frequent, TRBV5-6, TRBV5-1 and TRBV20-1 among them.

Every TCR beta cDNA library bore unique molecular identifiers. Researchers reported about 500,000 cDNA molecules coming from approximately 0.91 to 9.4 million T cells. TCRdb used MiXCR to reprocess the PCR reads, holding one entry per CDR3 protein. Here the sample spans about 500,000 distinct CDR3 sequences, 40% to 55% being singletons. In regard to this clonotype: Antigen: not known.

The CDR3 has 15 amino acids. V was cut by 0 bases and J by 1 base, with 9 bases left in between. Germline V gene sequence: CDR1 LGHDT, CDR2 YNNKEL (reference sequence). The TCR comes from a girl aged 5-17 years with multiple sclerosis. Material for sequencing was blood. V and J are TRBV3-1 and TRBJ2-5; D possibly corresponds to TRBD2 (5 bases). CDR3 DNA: TGTGCCAGCAGCCAAGATGTGAGGGCCCAAGAGACCCAGTACTTC. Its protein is CASSQDVRAQETQYF.